The rows below give T cell receptor beta chains drawn from one sample of a study of T cell responses to AZD1222 COVID-19 vaccine. TCRdb's copy holds only in-frame clones and misses some; the assay was immunoSEQ multiplex PCR. The top ten clones hold under 7.5% of a sample with approximately 77,000 clones, about 90% of them seen once. Material: peripheral blood, obtained on day 0 of MenACWY control vaccination. These receptors came from an adult in good health. CDR3s include the opening cysteine and the closing phenylalanine or tryptophan. Fields, in order: clone size, V gene, J gene, D gene, CDR3 protein, CDR3 DNA. D genes are given only for firm matches. Not all rows give a size; the values are once, few, many and, for expanded clones, a class.

.	TRBV19	TRBJ2-1	.	CASSIGGPGPLSSYNEQFF	TGTGCCAGTAGTATAGGGGGACCCGGACCGCTGAGCTCCTACAATGAGCAGTTCTTC
.	TRBV28	TRBJ2-3	TRBD2	CASSLQALGLAGRTDTQYF	TGTGCCAGCAGTTTACAGGCACTGGGCCTAGCGGGGCGCACAGATACGCAGTATTTT
.	TRBV19	TRBJ2-5	.	CASSTGSQETQYF	TGTGCCAGTAGCACGGGTAGTCAAGAGACCCAGTACTTC
.	TRBV7-9	TRBJ2-5	.	CASSSQETQYF	TGTGCCAGCAGCTCACAAGAGACCCAGTACTTC
.	TRBV7-2	TRBJ2-7	TRBD1	CASSSIGTGGSYEQYF	TGTGCCAGCAGCTCGATCGGGACAGGGGGTTCCTACGAGCAGTACTTC
.	TRBV7-6	TRBJ2-5	.	CASSPKETQYF	TGTGCCAGCAGCCCTAAAGAGACCCAGTACTTC
.	TRBV19	TRBJ2-2	.	CASKAPGTGELFF	TGTGCCAGTAAGGCCCCGGGGACCGGGGAGCTGTTTTTT
.	TRBV12-3/TRBV12-4	TRBJ2-4	.	CASRVRGVNIQYF	TGTGCCAGCAGGGTGAGGGGGGTAAACATTCAGTACTTC
.	TRBV15	TRBJ2-1	.	CATSRPDNEQFF	TGTGCCACCAGCCGACCAGACAATGAGCAGTTCTTC
.	TRBV5-1	TRBJ2-7	TRBD2	CASSVGAFSGRAYEQYF	TGCGCCAGCAGCGTGGGGGCCTTCAGCGGGAGGGCCTACGAGCAGTACTTC
once	TRBV6-2/TRBV6-3	TRBJ2-5	TRBD1	CASSYGTGGQETQYF	TGTGCCAGCAGTTACGGGACAGGTGGCCAAGAGACCCAGTACTTC
once	TRBV7-2	TRBJ2-7	.	CASSPGEYPYEQYF	TGTGCCAGCAGCCCAGGGGAGTACCCCTACGAGCAGTACTTC
.	TRBV2	TRBJ1-5	.	CASSEALRGNQPQHF	TGTGCCAGCAGTGAAGCGCTTCGGGGCAATCAGCCCCAGCATTTT
.	TRBV7-9	TRBJ2-7	TRBD2	CASSLGSTSGTYEQYF	TGTGCCAGCAGCTTGGGATCGACTAGCGGGACTTACGAGCAGTACTTC
.	TRBV3-1/TRBV3-2	TRBJ1-5	.	CASSQGTDNQPQHF	TGTGCCAGCAGCCAAGGGACGGACAATCAGCCCCAGCATTTT
.	TRBV5-1	TRBJ2-7	TRBD2	CASRGGPSTRPDEQYF	TGCGCCAGCAGGGGAGGGCCTAGCACCCGTCCCGACGAGCAGTACTTC
.	TRBV19	TRBJ2-5	.	CASSTGAGGGRQETQYF	TGTGCCAGTAGTACCGGAGCTGGGGGCGGGCGGCAAGAGACCCAGTACTTC
.	TRBV6-2/TRBV6-3	TRBJ1-2	.	CASSYSAADYGYTF	TGTGCCAGCAGTTACTCGGCCGCGGACTATGGCTACACCTTC
.	TRBV11-2	TRBJ2-7	TRBD1	CASSPGQGAYEQYF	TGTGCCAGCAGCCCGGGACAGGGGGCTTACGAGCAGTACTTC
once	TRBV5-1	TRBJ2-3	TRBD1	CASSPRQGRVTDTQYF	TGCGCCAGCAGCCCTCGACAGGGCCGGGTCACAGATACGCAGTATTTT
.	TRBV5-5	TRBJ2-7	.	CASSDLRGYEQYF	TGTGCCAGCAGCGACCTCCGGGGTTACGAGCAGTACTTC
.	TRBV29-1	TRBJ2-3	TRBD2	CSVLPGLAMPDTQYF	TGCAGCGTCCTTCCGGGACTAGCGATGCCAGATACGCAGTATTTT
.	TRBV11-1	TRBJ2-7	.	CASSPLHGSEQYF	TGTGCCAGCAGCCCACTACACGGATCCGAGCAGTACTTC
.	TRBV29-1	TRBJ2-1	.	CSGDLGHEQFF	TGCAGCGGGGATTTGGGACATGAGCAGTTCTTC
once	TRBV5-1	TRBJ2-5	TRBD1	CASSFARGYGETQYF	TGCGCCAGCAGCTTTGCCAGGGGGTACGGAGAGACCCAGTACTTC
.	TRBV9	TRBJ1-6	.	CASSVDGRGVNSPLHF	TGTGCCAGCAGCGTAGATGGGCGGGGGGTTAATTCACCCCTCCACTTT